Many counts were recorded for the clone carrying this T cell receptor (beta chain). Antigen: not known. V was pared by 6 bases and J by 4 bases, with 16 bases between. This CDR3 contains 15 residues. This specimen comes from a study of neurological immune-mediated disorders. Turning to the study itself: Secondary progressive cases numbered 3 among the approximately 35 multiple sclerosis patients, while the other 31 were relapsing-remitting. The study, taken as a whole, reports: The study found no CDR3 amino acid sequences shared by expanded clones across subjects, suggesting private repertoires in all groups. For the multiple sclerosis repertoire cluster, an association with any clinical or MRI feature was absent.

TCRdb fed the 5' RACE reads into MiXCR, producing one record per CDR3 protein. The table lists some 83,000 distinct CDR3 sequences, just over 2.5% of them singletons. The chain employs TRBV12-3 or TRBV12-4 and TRBJ1-3; D uncertain. The receptor was derived from a woman in her 30s with multiple sclerosis. Sample: PBMCs. The CDR3 DNA is TGTGCCAGCAGCCCTCCCCGGACGGGCGGAAACACCATATATTTT. Its protein product is CASSPPRTGGNTIYF.